Below, 12 T cell receptor beta chains from the same sample are listed, as sequenced in a study of T cells in localized non-small cell lung cancer. Here immunoSEQ multiplex PCR was the method, and the copy in TCRdb shows in-frame clones only, minus some. The profile covers more than 1,400 clones, with 17% appearing a single time and roughly 13% taken by the ten largest. The source was normal lung tissue next to the tumor, collected before any cancer treatment. All receptors derive from an older female donor with stage II lung adenocarcinoma.

Only a few counts were recorded for this clone. The chain employs TRBV6-8 and TRBJ2-1; no firm D call. Germline V CDR1 and CDR2: MNHGY, SAAAGT. V lost 5 bases and J 0 bases, leaving 14 bases between the germline ends. CDR3 length: 16 residues. CDR3 DNA: TGTGCCAGCAGTGACCCCGGGCAGAGCTCCTACAATGAGCAGTTCTTC. Its translation is CASSDPGQSSYNEQFF.

J is TRBJ2-6 and V is TRBV28; the D gene is possibly TRBD1 (7 bases). CDR3 length equals 16 residues. The germline V gene has CDR1 MDHEN and CDR2 SYDVKM. V dropped 3 bases and J dropped 2 bases, with 11 bases sitting between them. The CDR3 DNA follows: TGTGCCAGCAGTTTCGGAGGGGGCCCTGGGGCCAACGTCCTGACTTTC. Protein product: CASSFGGGPGANVLTF.

This clone has more than one count but fewer than ten. The chain combines TRBV11-3 with TRBJ2-3; D not resolved. The CDR3 length is 18 residues. Per germline, CDR1 SGHNT and CDR2 YENEEA. V gave up 5 bases and J gave up 0 bases, with 21 bases separating them. Written as DNA, the CDR3 is TGTGCCAGCAGCCCCTCATGGGCGGACGCGGCTAGCACAGATACGCAGTATTTT. Its protein product is CASSPSWADAASTDTQYF.

CDR3 coding DNA: TGTGCCAGTACCCCAGGAAGGGGGAGCAATCAGCCCCAGCATTTT. It yields the protein CASTPGRGSNQPQHF. The chain recombines TRBV19 with TRBJ1-5; weak D call: TRBD1 (6 bases). Germline CDR1 LNHDA, CDR2 SQIVND (reference sequence). The CDR3 consists of 15 residues. The V end was cut by 7 bases, the J end by 1 base, with 14 bases between.

V usage is TRBV6-8 and J usage is TRBJ1-4; 8 nucleotides agree with TRBD1. V was clipped by 9 bases and J by 8 bases; unmatched bases: 11. CDR3 length: 14 residues. Per germline, CDR1 MNHGY and CDR2 SAAAGT. The CDR3 sequence is CARWVGTGEEKLFF. CDR3 coding DNA: TGTGCCAGGTGGGTGGGGACAGGAGAAGAAAAACTGTTTTTT.

The chain is built from TRBV22-1 and TRBJ2-7; TRBD1 is the table's D call and was not checked against the DNA. TRBV22-1 is designated a pseudogene. The CDR3 length is 14 residues. CDR3 bases: TGTGCCAGCAGCAACAGACAGGGGGCTTACGAGCAGTACTTC. Protein product: CASSNRQGAYEQYF.

This clone is classed as hyperexpanded (1% or more). V gene TRBV18 combines with J gene TRBJ1-3; D is ambiguous. V was cut by 3 bases and J by 0 bases, with 9 bases left in between. The CDR3 contains 15 residues. Per germline, CDR1 KGHSH and CDR2 LQKENI. CDR3 region: CASSPSTASGNTIYF. CDR3 bases: TGTGCCAGCTCACCGAGCACAGCCTCTGGAAACACCATATATTTT.

This clone is medium-sized within its sample. The chain links TRBV28 to TRBJ1-5, with 7 bases that match TRBD1. CDR1 and CDR2 (germline): MDHEN, SYDVKM. CDR3 length equals 17 residues. The junction had 7 bases not matched to a gene; V was cut back by 1 base and J by 1 base. The DNA for the CDR3 is TGTGCCAGCAGTTTATACAGGGGCTCAACGAGCAATCAGCCCCAGCATTTT. Its translation: CASSLYRGSTSNQPQHF.

V is TRBV5-1 and J is TRBJ2-7; 15 bases are a match to TRBD2. The junction had 16 bases not matched to a gene; V was cut back by 5 bases and J by 4 bases. The CDR3 totals 19 residues. Germline V CDR1 and CDR2: SGHRS, YFSETQ. The CDR3 region has the DNA TGCGCCAGCAGTCATCCCGGGACTAGCGGGAGGCCCGGCCGATACGAGCAGTACTTC. This translates into CASSHPGTSGRPGRYEQYF.

The V call is TRBV9, the J call TRBJ1-6, with TRBD1 matching 9 bases. Trimming took 3 bases from V and 6 from J; bases not matched to a gene: 4. The CDR3 is made up of 15 amino acids. CDR1 is SGDLS and CDR2 is YYNGEE in the germline V gene. CDR3 nucleotide sequence: TGTGCCAGCAGCGGGGGGACAGGGAGTAATTCACCCCTCCACTTT. Protein product: CASSGGTGSNSPLHF.

Only a few counts were recorded for this clone. CDR3 nucleotide sequence: TGTGCCAGCACCTTTACAGGGGGCAACACCGGGGAGCTGTTTTTT. Residues: CASTFTGGNTGELFF. This sequence joins TRBV6-8 and TRBJ2-2, with 9 bases identical to TRBD1. V was clipped by 7 bases and J by 2 bases; unmatched bases: 5. The CDR3 has 15 amino acids. CDR1 and CDR2 (germline): MNHGY, SAAAGT.

By its share, this clone is medium-sized. The J gene is TRBJ2-7, the V gene TRBV28; 8 nucleotides agree with TRBD2. V gave up 2 bases and J gave up 7 bases; unmatched junction bases: 10. The length of the CDR3 is 15 residues. Germline CDR1 MDHEN, CDR2 SYDVKM. The CDR3: CASSLGGLETREQYF. DNA for the CDR3: TGTGCCAGCAGTTTAGGGGGACTAGAAACTCGGGAGCAGTACTTC.